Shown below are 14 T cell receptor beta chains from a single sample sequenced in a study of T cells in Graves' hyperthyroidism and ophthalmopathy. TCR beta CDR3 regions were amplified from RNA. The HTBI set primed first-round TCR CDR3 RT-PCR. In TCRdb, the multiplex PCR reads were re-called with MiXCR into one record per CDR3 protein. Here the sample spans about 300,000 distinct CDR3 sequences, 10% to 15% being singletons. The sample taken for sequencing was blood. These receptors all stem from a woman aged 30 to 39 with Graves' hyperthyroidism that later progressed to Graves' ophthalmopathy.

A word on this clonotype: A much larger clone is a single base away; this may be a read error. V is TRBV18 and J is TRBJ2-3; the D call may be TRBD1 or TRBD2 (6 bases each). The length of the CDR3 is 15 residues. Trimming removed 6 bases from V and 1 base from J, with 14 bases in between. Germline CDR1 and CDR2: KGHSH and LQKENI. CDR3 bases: TGTGCCAGCTCCTACCTCGGGGGCGGCACAGATACGCAGTATTTT. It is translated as CASSYLGGGTDTQYF. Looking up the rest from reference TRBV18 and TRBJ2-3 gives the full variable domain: NAGVMQNPRHLVRRRGQEARLRCSPMKGHSHVYWYRQLPEEGLKFMVYLQKENIIDESGMPKERFSAEFPKEGPSILRIQQVVRGDSAAYFCASSYLGGGTDTQYFGPGTRLTVL.

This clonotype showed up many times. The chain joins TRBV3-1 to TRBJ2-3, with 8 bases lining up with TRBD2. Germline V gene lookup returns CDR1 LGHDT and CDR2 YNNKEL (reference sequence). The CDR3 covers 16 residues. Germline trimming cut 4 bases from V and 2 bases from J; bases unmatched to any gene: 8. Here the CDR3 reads CASSPELAALTDTQYF. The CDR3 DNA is TGTGCCAGCAGCCCCGAACTAGCGGCACTCACAGATACGCAGTATTTT.

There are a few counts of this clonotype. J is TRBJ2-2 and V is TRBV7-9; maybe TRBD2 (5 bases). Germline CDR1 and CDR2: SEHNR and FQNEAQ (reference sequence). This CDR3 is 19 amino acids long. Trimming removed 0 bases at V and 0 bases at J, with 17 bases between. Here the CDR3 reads CASSLATPNLRANTGELFF. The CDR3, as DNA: TGTGCCAGCAGCTTAGCCACCCCCAACTTGCGGGCGAACACCGGGGAGCTGTTTTTT.

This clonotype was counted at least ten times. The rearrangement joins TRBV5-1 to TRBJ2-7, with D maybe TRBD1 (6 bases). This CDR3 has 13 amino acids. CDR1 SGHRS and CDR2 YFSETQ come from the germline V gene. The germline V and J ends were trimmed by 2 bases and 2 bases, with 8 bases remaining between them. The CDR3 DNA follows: TGCGCCAGCAGCTTCGACAGGCCCTACGAGCAGTACTTC. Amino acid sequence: CASSFDRPYEQYF.

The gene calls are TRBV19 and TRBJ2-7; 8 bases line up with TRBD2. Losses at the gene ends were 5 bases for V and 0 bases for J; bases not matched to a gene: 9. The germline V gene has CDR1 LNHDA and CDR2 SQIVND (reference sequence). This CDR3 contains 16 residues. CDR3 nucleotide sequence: TGTGCCAGTAGTTCCCTTGGCGGGACTAGCTCCTACGAGCAGTACTTC. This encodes CASSSLGGTSSYEQYF.

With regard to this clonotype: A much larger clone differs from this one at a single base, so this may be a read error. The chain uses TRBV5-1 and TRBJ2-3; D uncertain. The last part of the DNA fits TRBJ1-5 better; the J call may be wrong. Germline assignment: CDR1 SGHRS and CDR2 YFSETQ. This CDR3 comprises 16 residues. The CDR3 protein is CASSTALDTSTDTQHF. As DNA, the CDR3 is TGCGCCAGCAGCACCGCTCTCGATACTAGCACAGATACGCAGCATTTT.

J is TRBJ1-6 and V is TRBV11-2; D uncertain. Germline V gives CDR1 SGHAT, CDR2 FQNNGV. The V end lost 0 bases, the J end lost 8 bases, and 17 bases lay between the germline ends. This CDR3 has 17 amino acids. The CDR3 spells CASSLDPSGVGDSPLHF. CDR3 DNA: TGTGCCAGCAGCTTAGATCCTTCTGGGGTTGGGGATTCACCCCTCCACTTT.

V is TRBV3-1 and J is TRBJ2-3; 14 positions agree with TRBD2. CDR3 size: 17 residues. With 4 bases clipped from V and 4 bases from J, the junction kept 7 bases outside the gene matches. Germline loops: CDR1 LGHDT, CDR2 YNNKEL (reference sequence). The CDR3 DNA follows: TGTGCCAGCAGCCCCGGACTAGCGGGGGGTGAGTCAGATACGCAGTATTTT. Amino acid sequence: CASSPGLAGGESDTQYF.

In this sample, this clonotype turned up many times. CDR3 sequence reads: CASSLGGGRADQPQHF. For the CDR3, the DNA is TGTGCCAGCAGCTTAGGCGGAGGGAGGGCGGATCAGCCCCAGCATTTT. V is TRBV7-2 and J is TRBJ1-5; D gene ambiguous. V lost 1 base, J lost 5 bases, and 15 bases lay in between. Germline V gives CDR1 SGHTA, CDR2 FQGNSA. The CDR3 length is 16 residues.

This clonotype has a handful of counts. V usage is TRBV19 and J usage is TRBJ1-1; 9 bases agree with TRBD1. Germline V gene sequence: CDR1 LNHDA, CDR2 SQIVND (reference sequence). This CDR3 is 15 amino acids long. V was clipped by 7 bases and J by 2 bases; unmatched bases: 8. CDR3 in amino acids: CASTITGGGNTEAFF. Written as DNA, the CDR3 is TGTGCCAGTACAATAACAGGGGGCGGTAACACTGAAGCTTTCTTT.

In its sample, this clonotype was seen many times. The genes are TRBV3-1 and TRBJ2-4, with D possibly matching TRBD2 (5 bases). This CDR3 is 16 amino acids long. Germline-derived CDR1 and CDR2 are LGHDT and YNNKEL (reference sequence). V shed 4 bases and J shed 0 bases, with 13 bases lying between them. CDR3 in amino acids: CASSPGLALAKNIQYF. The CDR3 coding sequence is TGTGCCAGCAGCCCCGGACTTGCCCTAGCCAAAAACATTCAGTACTTC. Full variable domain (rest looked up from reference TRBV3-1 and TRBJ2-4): DTAVSQTPKYLVTQMGNDKSIKCEQNLGHDTMYWYKQDSKKFLKIMFSYNNKELIINETVPNRFSPKSPDKAHLNLHINSLELGDSAVYFCASSPGLALAKNIQYFGAGTRLSVL.

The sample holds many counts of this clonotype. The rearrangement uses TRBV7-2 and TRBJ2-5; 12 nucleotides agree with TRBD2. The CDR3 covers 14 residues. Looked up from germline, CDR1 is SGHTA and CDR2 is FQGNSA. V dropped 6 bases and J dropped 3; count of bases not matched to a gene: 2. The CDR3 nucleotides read TGTGCCAGCAGACGACTAGCGGGGGAAGAGACCCAGTACTTC. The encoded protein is CASRRLAGEETQYF.

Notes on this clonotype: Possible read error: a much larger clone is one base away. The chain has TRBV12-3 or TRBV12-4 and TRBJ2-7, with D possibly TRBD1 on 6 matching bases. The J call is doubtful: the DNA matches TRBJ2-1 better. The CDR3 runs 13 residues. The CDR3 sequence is CASGGDSSYEQFF. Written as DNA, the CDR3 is TGTGCCAGTGGGGGCGATAGCTCCTACGAGCAGTTCTTC.

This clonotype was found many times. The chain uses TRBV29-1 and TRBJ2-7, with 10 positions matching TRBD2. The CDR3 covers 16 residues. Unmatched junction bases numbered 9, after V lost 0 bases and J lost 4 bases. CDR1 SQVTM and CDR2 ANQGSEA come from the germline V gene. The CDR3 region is CSVEDQLAGQEYEQYF. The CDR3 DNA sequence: TGCAGCGTTGAAGATCAACTAGCGGGACAAGAGTACGAGCAGTACTTC.